Listed below are T cell receptor beta chains from one sample, sequenced in a study of blood T cell repertoires in COVID-19. Measured with immunoSEQ multiplex PCR; TCRdb has only the in-frame clones, and not every one. Of a few hundred thousand clones in the sample, around 90% were seen once. Input material: peripheral blood. The receptors come from an older woman with COVID-19, enrolled during active disease. The CDR3 runs from the conserved cysteine through the conserved F or W. The order of the fields is clone size, V gene, J gene, D gene, CDR3 protein, CDR3 DNA. The D gene is left open where the match is weak. A clone size is listed for some rows: how often the clone was seen (once, few, many), or a class if it is expanded.

>-|TRBV6-1|TRBJ1-4|-
CASSENHGTNEKLFF
TGTGCCAGCAGTGAAAATCACGGAACTAATGAAAAACTGTTTTTT
>-|TRBV2|TRBJ1-6|-
CASRGGQSSYNSPLHF
TGTGCCAGCAGGGGTGGACAGAGCTCCTATAATTCACCCCTCCACTTT
>once|TRBV5-8|TRBJ1-6|-
CASSFAGLTNSALHF
TGTGCCAGCAGCTTCGCCGGGCTGACTAATTCAGCCCTCCACTTT
>-|TRBV4-3|TRBJ1-2|-
CASSQGRGRNYGYTF
TGCGCCAGCAGCCAAGGGAGGGGCAGAAACTATGGCTACACCTTC
>-|TRBV6-2/TRBV6-3|TRBJ1-1|TRBD1
CASSYSGGYTEAFF
TGTGCCAGCAGTTACTCAGGGGGCTACACTGAAGCTTTCTTT
>-|TRBV18|TRBJ2-7|-
CASSPLSLISYEQYF
TGTGCCAGCTCACCACTGTCTTTAATCTCCTACGAGCAGTACTTC
>once|TRBV11-2|TRBJ1-1|TRBD1
CASSFYRGRTEAFF
TGTGCCAGCAGCTTTTACAGGGGAAGGACTGAAGCTTTCTTT
>once|TRBV5-5|TRBJ1-5|-
CASSLAPGETQPQHF
TGTGCCAGCAGCTTGGCCCCAGGGGAGACTCAGCCCCAGCATTTT
>-|TRBV11-3|TRBJ2-2|-
CASSQANTGELFF
TGTGCCAGCAGTCAGGCGAACACCGGGGAGCTGTTTTTT
>-|TRBV7-2|TRBJ2-5|-
CASSPSRQETQYF
TGTGCCAGCAGCCCGTCGAGACAAGAGACCCAGTACTTC
>-|TRBV4-2|TRBJ2-2|-
CASSQSSAGDVNGELFF
TGTGCCAGCAGCCAATCTTCGGCAGGGGACGTAAACGGGGAGCTGTTTTTT
>-|TRBV7-8|TRBJ2-7|-
CASRRVVVSYEQYF
TGTGCCAGCCGCCGGGTCGTCGTTAGCTACGAGCAGTACTTC
>once|TRBV6-2/TRBV6-3|TRBJ1-2|-
CASSLNNHGYTF
TGTGCCAGCAGTTTGAACAATCACGGCTACACCTTC
>-|TRBV27|TRBJ1-2|TRBD1
CASRDRGPNYGYTF
TGTGCCAGCAGGGACAGGGGACCTAACTATGGCTACACCTTC
>-|TRBV9|TRBJ2-2|TRBD1
CASSVRDRAVTGELFF
TGTGCCAGCAGCGTAAGGGACAGGGCAGTCACCGGGGAGCTGTTTTTT
>-|TRBV4-1|TRBJ1-2|TRBD1
CASSQEGRGLRYGYTF
TGCGCCAGCAGCCAAGAAGGTAGGGGGCTACGGTATGGCTACACCTTC